This entry lists 4 T cell receptor beta chains sequenced from one sample in a study of spatial heterogeneity in lung cancer. TCRdb re-analysed the 5' RACE reads in MiXCR, keeping a single row per CDR3 protein. This table holds 25,000 to 30,000 distinct CDR3 sequences, 6% found once. Time point in this sample: blood at routine non-recurrence follow-up after resection. Tumor, nontumor lung or frozen PBMC supplied whole RNA that was sequenced unsorted. Sequenced here: PBMCs, sampled at follow-up. The receptors stem from a male donor with early-stage non-small cell lung cancer.

The V call is TRBV7-6, the J call TRBJ1-1, with 10 bases fitting TRBD1. The CDR3 has 14 amino acids. CDR1 is SGHVS and CDR2 is FNYEAQ in the germline V gene. Trimming cost V 4 bases and J 3 bases; bases outside gene matches: 2. CDR3 nucleotide sequence: TGTGCCAGCAGCTCGGGACAGGGGCACACTGAAGCTTTCTTT. Amino acid sequence: CASSSGQGHTEAFF.

This clonotype was seen repeatedly, ten times or more. The gene calls are TRBV12-3 or TRBV12-4 and TRBJ2-1; 7 bases are shared with TRBD1. The CDR3 contains 14 residues. V dropped 3 bases and J dropped 5; count of bases not matched to a gene: 4. The chain's CDR3 is CASSFWDRNNEQFF. The CDR3, as DNA: TGTGCCAGCAGTTTTTGGGACAGAAACAATGAGCAGTTCTTC.

This clonotype came up many times. The V call is TRBV7-2, the J call TRBJ1-2; D gene ambiguous. V was pared by 4 bases and J by 4 bases, with 10 bases between. CDR1 is SGHTA, CDR2 FQGNSA, per germline. The CDR3 is made up of 13 amino acids. CDR3 nucleotides: TGTGCCAGCAGCTCCCGCCAACGCTATGGCTACACCTTC. Translated, it gives CASSSRQRYGYTF.

This clonotype occurred many times. This chain uses TRBV5-1 with TRBJ2-2; TRBD1 matches 7 bases. Germline assignment: CDR1 SGHRS and CDR2 YFSETQ. The CDR3 runs to 16 residues. J was trimmed by 5 bases and V by 0 bases; bases with no gene match: 7. CDR3 in amino acids: CASSLAIPGQTGELFF. In nucleotides, the CDR3 is TGCGCCAGCAGCTTGGCTATTCCGGGACAGACCGGGGAGCTGTTTTTT.